One and the same sample provided the 2 T cell receptor beta chains below, sequenced in a study of early T cells in non-severe SARS-CoV-2 infection. Each CDR3 protein is one row after TCRdb ran MiXCR on the 5' RACE reads. The sample holds about 20,000 distinct CDR3 sequences, under 5.5% seen once. Sequencing input: whole blood. The receptors stem from an adult who was a healthcare worker with PCR-confirmed SARS-CoV-2 infection or an uninfected control (not recorded which).

The chain joins TRBV9 to TRBJ2-3, with D possibly matching TRBD1 (5 bases). Germline V CDR1 and CDR2: SGDLS, YYNGEE. Trimming removed 0 bases from V and 2 bases from J, with 13 bases in between. The CDR3 spans 16 residues. DNA of the CDR3: TGTGCCAGCAGCGTAGAGTATAGGGGTCTCACAGATACGCAGTATTTT. As protein: CASSVEYRGLTDTQYF.

The V call is TRBV11-2, the J call TRBJ1-5; D ambiguous. V gave up 1 base and J gave up 0 bases, with 7 bases separating them. This CDR3 region has 15 residues. Germline-derived CDR1 and CDR2 are SGHAT and FQNNGV. CDR3 nucleotide sequence: TGTGCCAGCAGCTTAGGACCGACTAGCAATCAGCCCCAGCATTTT. Amino acid sequence: CASSLGPTSNQPQHF.